The 19 T cell receptor beta chains below come from one sample, sequenced in a study of T cells in Graves' hyperthyroidism and ophthalmopathy. TCR beta CDR3 sequences were amplified from RNA transcripts. First-round RT-PCR with HTBI primers amplified the TCR CDR3 region. TCRdb independently ran MiXCR on the multiplex PCR reads; one entry per CDR3 protein. The sample has approximately 420,000 distinct CDR3 sequences, 14% to 15% seen once. Sample: blood. The receptors here all came from a woman younger than 45 with Graves' hyperthyroidism.

V and J are TRBV28 and TRBJ2-7, with TRBD1 identical over 8 bases. The germline V gene encodes CDR1 MDHEN and CDR2 SYDVKM. There are 14 residues in the CDR3. V trimming: 5 bases; J trimming: 3 bases; junction bases outside the gene matches: 6. CDR3 protein: CASSVSGGHYEQYF. The CDR3 coding sequence is TGTGCCAGCAGTGTGTCAGGGGGCCACTACGAGCAGTACTTC.

V and J are TRBV27 and TRBJ2-7, with 11 positions matching TRBD2. CDR3 length equals 14 residues. CDR1 and CDR2 (germline): MNHEY, SMNVEV (reference sequence). The ends lost 5 bases at V and 6 bases at J; junction bases unmatched: 6. DNA for the CDR3: TGTGCCAGCAGTCAACTAGCGGGAGTATCCGAGCAGTACTTC. The encoded protein is CASSQLAGVSEQYF.

The J gene is TRBJ2-2, the V gene TRBV5-5; D is uncertain. The CDR3 consists of 14 residues. Germline V gene data show CDR1 as SGHKS and CDR2 as YYEKEE (reference sequence). With 0 bases removed from V and 5 bases from J, the gap between germline ends came to 8 bases. CDR3 sequence: CASSLVGSTGELFF. CDR3 coding DNA: TGTGCCAGCAGCTTGGTCGGATCGACCGGGGAGCTGTTTTTT.

This clonotype came up many times. V is TRBV24-1 and J is TRBJ2-1; 11 bases line up with TRBD2. Germline V gene lookup returns CDR1 KGHDR and CDR2 SFDVKD. The CDR3 has 16 amino acids. J was trimmed by 1 base and V by 4 bases; bases with no gene match: 2. The DNA for the CDR3 is TGTGCCACCAGTGACCCTAGCGGGGGGTCCTACAATGAGCAGTTCTTC. Its protein is CATSDPSGGSYNEQFF.

This clonotype was picked up many times. The chain has TRBV11-2 and TRBJ1-5; D unclear. Germline V gene lookup returns CDR1 SGHAT and CDR2 FQNNGV. Trimming left V 3 bases short and J 1 base short, with 7 bases between. The CDR3 length is 14 residues. The CDR3 is CASSFSDSNQPQHF. The CDR3 DNA reads TGTGCCAGCAGCTTCAGCGACAGCAATCAGCCCCAGCATTTT.

This rearrangement joins TRBV18 to TRBJ1-4; D might be TRBD1 (6 bases). This CDR3 spans 15 amino acids. CDR1 KGHSH and CDR2 LQKENI come from the germline V gene. The ends were cut back, 3 bases at V and 7 bases at J, with 15 bases in the middle. The CDR3 DNA follows: TGTGCCAGCTCACCCTCAGAACTAGGGGGTGAAAAACTGTTTTTT. Protein product: CASSPSELGGEKLFF.

The rearrangement links TRBV30 to TRBJ2-1, with D possibly called TRBD1 or TRBD2 (5 bases each). CDR3 length: 13 residues. Germline V gene data show CDR1 as GTSNPN and CDR2 as SVGIG (reference sequence). V was clipped by 4 bases and J by 7 bases, with 14 bases between them. The CDR3 DNA is TGTGCCTGGACGCAGGGAGTTGGTAATGAGCAGTTCTTC. Encoded protein: CAWTQGVGNEQFF. The complete variable domain, with remaining parts taken from reference TRBV30 and TRBJ2-1, reads SQTIHQWPATLVQPVGSPLSLECTVEGTSNPNLYWYRQAAGRGLQLLFYSVGIGQISSEVPQNLSASRPQDRQFILSSKKLLLSDSGFYLCAWTQGVGNEQFFGPGTRLTVL.

The chain employs TRBV19 and TRBJ1-1; TRBD1 agrees at 8 bases. Germline V gives CDR1 LNHDA, CDR2 SQIVND (reference sequence). V gave up 6 bases and J gave up 0 bases; unmatched junction bases: 9. This CDR3 has 16 residues. The CDR3 region is CASRDTGGRMNTEAFF. The CDR3 DNA reads as TGTGCCAGTAGGGACACAGGGGGTCGCATGAACACTGAAGCTTTCTTT.

This chain joins TRBV18 and TRBJ1-1; TRBD1 is a possible D gene (5 bases). Trimming pared 3 bases from V and 4 bases from J, leaving 9 bases between. The CDR3 consists of 13 residues. Germline lookup yields CDR1 KGHSH and CDR2 LQKENI. The DNA for the CDR3 is TGTGCCAGCTCACCTCAGGGAATCACTGAAGCTTTCTTT. It encodes CASSPQGITEAFF. The variable domain in full, completed from reference TRBV18 and TRBJ1-1, reads NAGVMQNPRHLVRRRGQEARLRCSPMKGHSHVYWYRQLPEEGLKFMVYLQKENIIDESGMPKERFSAEFPKEGPSILRIQQVVRGDSAAYFCASSPQGITEAFFGQGTRLTVV.

There are many counts of this clonotype. The rearrangement uses TRBV20-1 and TRBJ1-2; no reliable D call. V was pared by 6 bases and J by 0 bases, with 11 bases between. Germline values: CDR1 DFQATT, CDR2 SNEGSKA (reference sequence). The CDR3 is 13 residues long. CDR3 nucleotide sequence: TGCAGTGCCCCGGGTCCCGCTAACTATGGCTACACCTTC. Amino acid sequence: CSAPGPANYGYTF.

This clonotype was picked up many times. The gene calls are TRBV28 and TRBJ2-7, with D unclear. Germline CDR1 MDHEN, CDR2 SYDVKM. This CDR3 spans 12 amino acids. The ends were cut back, 7 bases at V and 2 bases at J, with 9 bases in the middle. The CDR3 here is CASKGQTYEQYF. DNA for the CDR3: TGTGCCAGCAAGGGTCAAACCTACGAGCAGTACTTC.

This clonotype came up many times. The rearrangement joins TRBV5-1 to TRBJ2-3, with 11 bases fitting TRBD1. Germline trimming cut 3 bases from V and 1 base from J; bases unmatched to any gene: 4. The CDR3 is made up of 16 amino acids. Germline values: CDR1 SGHRS, CDR2 YFSETQ. CDR3 coding DNA: TGCGCCAGCAGCTCAGGGACAGGGGGAGGCACAGATACGCAGTATTTT. Protein product: CASSSGTGGGTDTQYF.

This clonotype came up a few times. The CDR3 DNA reads as TGTGCCTGGAGACTGGGACATGGCTACGAGCAGTACTTC. It specifies CAWRLGHGYEQYF. V and J are TRBV30 and TRBJ2-7; perhaps TRBD1 as D (6 bases). The CDR3 runs to 13 residues. Germline V gene lookup returns CDR1 GTSNPN and CDR2 SVGIG (reference sequence). V was pared by 3 bases and J by 3 bases, with 12 bases between.

This clonotype was seen only a few times. V is TRBV27 and J is TRBJ2-1; D gene uncertain. Germline V gives CDR1 MNHEY, CDR2 SMNVEV (reference sequence). Between the trimmed V and J ends, which lost 2 bases and 6 bases, there was a span of 11 bases. The CDR3 is 14 residues long. The CDR3 DNA follows: TGTGCCAGCAGTTTAATGGGCGCCCCCAATGAGCAGTTCTTC. Its protein is CASSLMGAPNEQFF.

The chain joins TRBV27 to TRBJ2-7; 9 bases line up with TRBD1. V was clipped by 3 bases and J by 2 bases; unmatched bases: 5. The germline CDR1 and CDR2 sequences are MNHEY and SMNVEV (reference sequence). This CDR3 region has 15 residues. As DNA, the CDR3 is TGTGCCAGCAGTTTTGGACAGGGGTTCACCTACGAGCAGTACTTC. Its protein product is CASSFGQGFTYEQYF.

In its sample, this clonotype was seen many times. The chain carries TRBV6-5 and TRBJ2-3, with D possibly matching TRBD2 (6 bases). The CDR3 consists of 15 residues. Trimming pared 2 bases from V and 2 bases from J, leaving 11 bases between. Germline CDR1 reads MNHEY; CDR2 reads SVGAGI. The CDR3 sequence: CASSYGGTYTDTQYF. For the CDR3, the DNA is TGTGCCAGCAGTTACGGCGGGACCTACACAGATACGCAGTATTTT.

This rearrangement joins TRBV28 to TRBJ1-3, with 9 positions matching TRBD1. The CDR3 is 15 amino acids. Unmatched junction bases numbered 2, after V lost 5 bases and J lost 0 bases. Per germline, CDR1 MDHEN and CDR2 SYDVKM. The DNA of the CDR3 is TGTGCCAGCAGTACAGGGGGCCTCTCTGGAAACACCATATATTTT. Amino acids: CASSTGGLSGNTIYF. Complete variable domain (other parts from reference TRBV28 and TRBJ1-3): DVKVTQSSRYLVKRTGEKVFLECVQDMDHENMFWYRQDPGLGLRLIYFSYDVKMKEKGDIPEGYSVSREKKERFSLILESASTNQTSMYLCASSTGGLSGNTIYFGEGSWLTVV.

This clonotype was seen a handful of times. This CDR3 reads CASSVASGRVYEQYF. The CDR3, as DNA: TGTGCCAGCAGCGTTGCTAGCGGGAGAGTCTACGAGCAGTACTTC. The rearrangement links TRBV9 to TRBJ2-7; 10 positions match TRBD2. CDR1 is SGDLS and CDR2 is YYNGEE in the germline V gene. This CDR3 has 15 amino acids. V lost 2 bases, J lost 3 bases, and 5 bases stayed unmatched.

The chain combines TRBV6-1 with TRBJ2-7; D is tentatively TRBD1 or TRBD2 (6 bases each). Deletions cut 8 bases from V and 3 bases from J, with 20 bases between. The germline V gene encodes CDR1 MNHNS and CDR2 SASEGT. The CDR3 spans 15 residues. The CDR3 spells CASGRDTNRFYEQYF. For the CDR3, the DNA is TGTGCCAGCGGGCGGGACACCAATCGTTTCTACGAGCAGTACTTC.